These 13 T cell receptor beta chains were all obtained from the same sample, sequenced in a study of response to subunit inactivated influenza vaccine (dated by TCRdb to 2017 to 2018). The library was prepared using RT-PCR. Sequencing was performed on an Illumina HiSeq 2500. TCRdb applied fastp at Q25 and MiXCR to the public reads, then kept only in-frame beta chains. One record per CDR3 amino acid sequence lists the most common genes and DNA. The sample data list about 500,000 distinct CDR3 sequences, and about 17% of these were observed just once. Together, the top ten hold approximately 3% of the sample. Sequenced material: CD4+ T cells sorted from PBMCs, taken approximately 25 months after vaccination. The receptors derive from a man between 50 and 69 years old who received an inactivated influenza vaccine. Donor details come from another sample of the same person, matched by shared clones.

The V gene is TRBV6-5, the J gene TRBJ2-7; 11 positions match TRBD2. J lost 4 bases, V lost 2 bases, and 7 bases had no gene match. In germline, CDR1 is MNHEY, CDR2 SVGAGI. The CDR3 loop spans 16 amino acids. The CDR3 sequence is CASSYASGRNGYEQYF. CDR3 DNA sequence: TGTGCCAGCAGTTACGCTAGCGGGAGGAACGGATACGAGCAGTACTTC.

This clonotype has just a few counts. This chain joins TRBV20-1 and TRBJ2-7, with 10 positions matching TRBD1. CDR1 and CDR2 (germline): DFQATT, SNEGSKA (reference sequence). J was trimmed by 5 bases and V by 3 bases; bases with no gene match: 7. The CDR3 has 14 amino acids. CDR3 DNA sequence: TGCAGTGCTAGTCGAGACAGGGGGCTGAACGAGCAGTACTTC. This encodes CSASRDRGLNEQYF.

The chain has TRBV20-1 and TRBJ1-5; D is undetermined. The CDR3 runs 16 residues. Germline lookup yields CDR1 DFQATT and CDR2 SNEGSKA (reference sequence). Trimming took 2 bases from V and 4 from J, leaving 18 bases between them. In DNA, the CDR3 is TGCAGTGCTAGACTCTCAGGCGTCCTACTAAATCAGCCCCAGCATTTT. The encoded protein is CSARLSGVLLNQPQHF.

This clonotype has ten or more counts. This sequence joins TRBV29-1 and TRBJ2-1, with D possibly being TRBD1 (6 bases). The V gene's germline CDR1 is SQVTM and CDR2 ANQGSEA. This CDR3 spans 14 amino acids. Trimming removed 7 bases from V and 5 bases from J, with 18 bases in between. CDR3 loop: CSGASGHLHNEQFF. CDR3 DNA: TGCAGCGGCGCGTCGGGACACCTCCACAATGAGCAGTTCTTC.

This clonotype was counted only a few times. J is TRBJ2-1 and V is TRBV20-1, with TRBD1 matching 8 bases. The V gene's germline CDR1 is DFQATT and CDR2 SNEGSKA (reference sequence). This CDR3 is 13 amino acids long. The J segment lost 6 bases and the V segment lost 6 bases, leaving 7 bases of the junction unmatched. The CDR3 DNA reads TGCAGTGCGTACAGGGGGGCAGGCAATGAGCAGTTCTTC. Residues: CSAYRGAGNEQFF.

The rearrangement links TRBV3-1 to TRBJ2-1; no clear D gene. CDR1 is LGHDT, CDR2 YNNKEL, per germline (reference sequence). V was trimmed by 2 bases and J by 5 bases, leaving 13 bases between them. This CDR3 is 15 amino acids long. The CDR3 coding sequence is TGTGCCAGCAGCCAACTAGGGTTTATAAACAATGAGCAGTTCTTC. Translated, it gives CASSQLGFINNEQFF.

This clonotype was seen at least ten times. This rearrangement joins TRBV4-1 to TRBJ2-3; 10 positions agree with TRBD2. Trimming at V came to 4 bases and at J to 3 bases, leaving 7 bases not matched to a gene. The CDR3 extends over 16 amino acids. CDR1 and CDR2 (germline): MGHRA, YSYEKL. CDR3 region: CASSRRTSGVTDTQYF. The CDR3 DNA is TGCGCCAGCAGCCGCCGAACTAGCGGGGTAACAGATACGCAGTATTTT.

A few counts support this clonotype. This sequence joins TRBV29-1 and TRBJ1-3; 10 bases fit TRBD1. The germline CDR1 and CDR2 sequences are SQVTM and ANQGSEA. This CDR3 region has 14 residues. Trimming at V came to 7 bases and at J to 3 bases, leaving 6 bases not matched to a gene. The CDR3 protein is CSASDRGHGNTIYF. The CDR3 nucleotides read TGCAGCGCAAGCGACAGGGGGCATGGAAACACCATATATTTT.

This clonotype has a handful of counts. The chain employs TRBV4-1 and TRBJ2-1; no clear D. The CDR3 is 16 residues long. Germline V CDR1 and CDR2: MGHRA, YSYEKL. V lost 1 base to trimming and J lost 2 bases, with 12 bases between them. The CDR3 region is CASSQVSSIPYNEQFF. The CDR3 nucleotides read TGCGCCAGCAGCCAAGTTTCTAGTATACCCTACAATGAGCAGTTCTTC.

This clonotype was counted a few times. V and J are TRBV12-3 or TRBV12-4 and TRBJ2-1, with 12 nucleotides matching TRBD2. Trimming took 0 bases from V and 2 from J; bases not matched to a gene: 11. There are 20 residues in the CDR3. The DNA of the CDR3 is TGTGCCAGCAGTTTAGCGTATCCTAGCGGGGGGGTGTTTCCCTACAATGAGCAGTTCTTC. It translates to CASSLAYPSGGVFPYNEQFF.

This rearrangement joins TRBV14 to TRBJ1-2, with D tentatively TRBD1 (6 bases). The CDR3 consists of 12 residues. Germline CDR1 and CDR2: SGHDN and FVKESK. V lost 3 bases to trimming and J lost 8 bases, with 10 bases between them. CDR3 loop: CASSQIRGGYTF. The CDR3 DNA sequence: TGTGCCAGCAGCCAGATCAGGGGCGGCTACACCTTC.

This clonotype has ten or more counts. The chain links TRBV12-3 or TRBV12-4 to TRBJ2-1; the match to TRBD2 covers 7 bases. The J segment lost 5 bases and the V segment lost 3 bases, leaving 7 bases of the junction unmatched. The CDR3 spans 15 residues. The CDR3: CASSLRGIRDNEQFF. The CDR3 coding sequence is TGTGCCAGCAGTTTGCGGGGGATTAGGGACAATGAGCAGTTCTTC.

The rearrangement uses TRBV12-3 or TRBV12-4 and TRBJ2-1, with a tentative D call TRBD2 (7 bases). There are 13 residues in the CDR3. The ends were cut back, 8 bases at V and 4 bases at J, with 12 bases in the middle. CDR3 loop: CASGGGQYNEQFF. In DNA form, the CDR3 reads TGTGCCAGCGGCGGGGGCCAATACAATGAGCAGTTCTTC.